This paragraph reports one TCR beta chain. The data belong to a study of blood T cell repertoires in COVID-19. The overall study: Collection of acute and convalescent COVID-19 samples took place in the United States, Italy and Spain. PBMCs, B-cell-depleted T cells, or T cells were the source of the cDNA or gDNA that made up the material.

Individuals drawn from under 30 US areas were roughly 18 to 95 years old. Cohort 3 donors were reported recovered after two negative PCRs, clearance, or symptom resolution. TCRdb's copy holds only in-frame clones and misses some; the assay was immunoSEQ multiplex PCR. The data contain roughly 200,000 clones, around 85% of them singletons. V trimming: 9 bases; J trimming: 5 bases; junction bases outside the gene matches: 10. Germline CDR1 reads MNHEY; CDR2 reads SVGAGI. CDR3 size: 14 residues. Material: PBMCs or T cells enriched from blood (not recorded which). J is TRBJ1-1 and V is TRBV6-5; 9 nucleotides agree with TRBD1. The origin of this receptor is a man between 40 and 49 years old who had recovered from COVID-19. The CDR3 region is CASTGTGLSTEAFF. The CDR3 DNA sequence: TGTGCCAGTACCGGGACAGGGTTGAGTACTGAAGCTTTCTTT.